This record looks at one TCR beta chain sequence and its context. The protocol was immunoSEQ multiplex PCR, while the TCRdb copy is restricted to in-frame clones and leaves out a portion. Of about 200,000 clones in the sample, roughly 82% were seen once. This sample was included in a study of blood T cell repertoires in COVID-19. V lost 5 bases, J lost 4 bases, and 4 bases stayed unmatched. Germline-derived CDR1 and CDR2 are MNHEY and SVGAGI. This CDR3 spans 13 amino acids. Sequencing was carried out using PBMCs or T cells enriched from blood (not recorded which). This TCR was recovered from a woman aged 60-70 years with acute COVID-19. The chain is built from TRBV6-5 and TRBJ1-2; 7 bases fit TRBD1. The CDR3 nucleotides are TGTGCCAGCAGTATGGGGACAGTCTATGGCTACACCTTC. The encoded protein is CASSMGTVYGYTF.